This T cell receptor beta chain emerged from a study of blood T cell repertoires in COVID-19. In the study overall: Material from acute and convalescent COVID-19 was sourced from the United States, Italy and Spain. The cDNA or gDNA used as material had been derived from T cells, B-cell-depleted T cells, or PBMCs.

Germline CDR1 reads SGHDT; CDR2 reads YYEEEE. The CDR3 covers 14 residues. J lost 5 bases, V lost 4 bases, and 7 bases had no gene match. Authors' analysis steps: Estimated nucleated cell counts came from reference gene primer amplification. Method: immunoSEQ multiplex PCR; TCRdb's copy keeps in-frame clones and lacks some. The V and J calls and the clone size are those of that table, but D and trimming were determined from the DNA. The data hold a few hundred thousand clones, with around 87% observed a single time. The chain joins TRBV5-6 to TRBJ1-1; 8 positions agree with TRBD1. The receptor was derived from a woman aged 45-65 years with active or convalescent COVID-19. The sample was peripheral blood. CDR3 residues: CASSLTGDGTEAFF. CDR3 DNA sequence: TGTGCCAGCAGCCTGACAGGGGATGGTACTGAAGCTTTCTTT.